This T cell receptor beta chain derives from a study of blood T cell repertoires in COVID-19. Study summary: COVID-19 samples collected from the United States, Italy and Spain covered acute and convalescent phases. In each case, the material was cDNA or gDNA derived from T cells, B-cell-depleted T cells, or PBMCs.

This CDR3 contains 14 residues. CDR1 and CDR2 (germline): MNHEY, SVGAGI. Germline trimming cut 6 bases from V and 10 bases from J; bases unmatched to any gene: 10. Seattle researchers signed up patients amid active infection and tracked them longitudinally. Authors' data handling: Amplification with reference gene primers provided the estimates of nucleated cell counts. Repertoires were generated with immunoSEQ multiplex PCR, while TCRdb's copy carries only in-frame clones and drops some. V and J calls and clone size are copied from that table; D and trimming were computed from the DNA. The sample holds 150,000 to 200,000 clones, about 83% seen once.

The J gene is TRBJ1-5, the V gene TRBV6-5, with TRBD1 matching 9 bases. The clonotype originates from a person aged 65 to 85 with COVID-19, enrolled during active disease. Sequenced material: peripheral blood. The CDR3 protein is CASSPGDREGPQHF. In nucleotides, the CDR3 is TGTGCCAGCAGCCCGGGGGACAGGGAGGGTCCCCAGCATTTT.